The text below deals with one TCR beta chain. Its antigen is still unknown. The sample is drawn from a study of cytomegalovirus exposure and HLA in healthy donors. Study summary: The study's early data release held tens of millions of unique TCRs from HLA-typed donors.

Study-wide findings and caveats: Around 160 TCR beta chains were listed as cytomegalovirus-associated.

CDR3 size: 15 residues. The ends were cut back, 8 bases at V and 2 bases at J, with 16 bases in the middle. CDR1 is MNHNS, CDR2 SASEGT, per germline. The PCR was carried out with 60 Vbeta primers and 13 Jbeta primers. TCRdb's copy holds only in-frame clones and misses some; the assay was immunoSEQ multiplex PCR. The table shows approximately 150,000 clones, with 75% to 90% occurring only once. The V call is TRBV6-1, the J call TRBJ2-1; tentative D call: TRBD2 (5 bases). The TCR sequence derives from a woman in her 30s in good health and CMV-seronegative. Sample: PBMCs. The CDR3 region is CASARETGTYNEQFF. The CDR3 DNA follows: TGTGCCAGCGCCCGGGAAACGGGGACCTACAATGAGCAGTTCTTC.